This passage covers 25 T cell receptor beta chains from one sample sequenced in a study of CD8+CD57+ T cells in acquired aplastic anemia. Sequenced patients had shown CD8+CD57+ cell expansion by flow cytometry. Genomic DNA, the template, was used for profiling of the TCR beta VDJ and CDR3. TCRdb processed the reads anew with MiXCR; each CDR3 protein has one entry. The sample holds roughly 80,000 distinct CDR3 sequences, under 80% seen once. Sample: sorted CD4+, CD8+, or CD8+CD57+ T cells (not recorded which) from PBMCs. The source is a human donor with aplastic anemia.

This clonotype was observed many times. The CDR3 protein is CASMSGYNTIYF. CDR3 nucleotides: TGTGCCAGCATGTCCGGGTACAACACCATATATTTT. This sequence joins TRBV27 and TRBJ1-3; D not resolved. The germline V and J ends were trimmed by 7 bases and 7 bases, with 11 bases remaining between them. The CDR3 extends over 12 amino acids. Germline CDR1 MNHEY, CDR2 SMNVEV (reference sequence).

This CDR3 is CSARRTGEAEAFF. The DNA of the CDR3 is TGCAGTGCTAGACGGACAGGGGAGGCTGAAGCTTTCTTT. The J gene is TRBJ1-1, the V gene TRBV20-1; 9 bases are shared with TRBD1. Germline values: CDR1 DFQATT, CDR2 SNEGSKA (reference sequence). V dropped 2 bases and J dropped 6; count of bases not matched to a gene: 4. The CDR3 is 13 residues long.

Comments on this clonotype: Its ends do not fully match the called genes, so a read error is possible. The J gene is TRBJ2-3, the V gene TRBV4-3; D possibly corresponds to TRBD2 (5 bases). CDR1 is LGHNA, CDR2 YSLEER, per germline. This CDR3 has 13 amino acids. The CDR3 protein is CASSQDRGPTLTF. CDR3 DNA sequence: TGCGCCAGCAGCCAAGATCGAGGGCCAACTCTCACTTTT.

The table lists this clonotype with a few counts. The chain links TRBV2 to TRBJ2-5, with 7 nucleotides matching TRBD2. V lost 8 bases and J lost 5; bases outside the gene matches: 5. Germline CDR1 SNHLY, CDR2 FYNNEI. CDR3 size: 12 residues. The CDR3 spells CASAGEGETQYF. CDR3 DNA sequence: TGTGCCAGCGCGGGAGAGGGTGAGACCCAGTACTTC.

This chain links TRBV20-1 with TRBJ2-7; possibly TRBD2 for D (6 bases). The V gene's germline CDR1 is DFQATT and CDR2 SNEGSKA (reference sequence). V was trimmed by 5 bases and J by 3 bases, leaving 11 bases between them. The length of the CDR3 is 12 residues. Here the CDR3 DNA reads TGCAGTGCTGGCGGGGTGGGCTACGAGCAGTACTTC. It specifies CSAGGVGYEQYF.

This clonotype has a count of ten or more. The chain combines TRBV6-1 with TRBJ2-7; D possibly matches TRBD1 or TRBD2 (6 bases each). The germline V gene has CDR1 MNHNS and CDR2 SASEGT. The CDR3 consists of 14 residues. The V end was cut by 5 bases, the J end by 6 bases, with 17 bases between. The CDR3 reads CASSKEGEMGEQYF. The CDR3 DNA is TGTGCCAGCAGTAAGGAGGGGGAAATGGGCGAGCAGTACTTC.

The V and J genes are TRBV7-3 and TRBJ2-2; D remains ambiguous. Germline V gives CDR1 SGHTA, CDR2 FQGTGA. This CDR3 comprises 14 residues. V was shortened by 5 bases and J by 1 base, with 8 bases between the two germline ends. The chain's CDR3 is CASSPGQNTGELFF. CDR3 sequence (DNA): TGTGCCAGCAGCCCCGGCCAGAACACCGGGGAGCTGTTTTTT. Filled out from reference TRBV7-3 and TRBJ2-2, the complete variable domain reads GAGVSQTPSNKVTEKGKYVELRCDPISGHTALYWYRQSLGQGPEFLIYFQGTGAADDSGLPNDRFFAVRPEGSVSTLKIQRTERGDSAVYLCASSPGQNTGELFFGEGSRLTVL.

This chain uses TRBV10-1 with TRBJ2-7, with TRBD2 matching over 9 bases. This CDR3 region has 16 residues. V trimming: 5 bases; J trimming: 5 bases; junction bases outside the gene matches: 13. Germline V CDR1 and CDR2: WNHNN, SYGVQD (reference sequence). Here the CDR3 reads CASSRAISGRTNEQYF. DNA for the CDR3: TGCGCCAGCAGTCGCGCAATTAGCGGGAGAACTAACGAGCAGTACTTC.

The chain has TRBV6-5 and TRBJ2-2; no definite D call. The V and J ends lost 11 bases and 4 bases respectively, with 23 bases between them. The CDR3 is 16 amino acids. Germline V gene data show CDR1 as MNHEY and CDR2 as SVGAGI. In DNA, the CDR3 is TGTGCCGCAAGTCCCAGTGGCACTATTAGCACCGGGGAGCTGTTTTTT. Protein: CAASPSGTISTGELFF.

The J gene is TRBJ2-1, the V gene TRBV7-2, with D possibly TRBD1 on 6 matching bases. CDR1 SGHTA and CDR2 FQGNSA come from the germline V gene. CDR3 length: 12 amino acids. Trimming shortened V by 5 bases and J by 7 bases, and 9 bases separated the two germline ends. The CDR3 sequence: CASSRQANEQFF. CDR3 sequence (DNA): TGTGCCAGCAGCCGACAGGCAAATGAGCAGTTCTTC.

Turning to this clonotype: The CDR3 ends on some other residue instead of the conserved phenylalanine or tryptophan, so this is likely a read error. The chain joins TRBV25-1 to TRBJ1-1, with 7 nucleotides matching TRBD1. Germline CDR1 reads MGHDK; CDR2 reads SYGVNS. J lost 10 bases, V lost 4 bases, and 12 bases had no gene match. This CDR3 has 14 amino acids. The chain's CDR3 is CASSVMGRDSSAFL. DNA of the CDR3: TGTGCCAGCAGTGTCATGGGCCGGGACAGTTCAGCTTTCCTT.

The chain has TRBV7-9 and TRBJ2-3, with TRBD2 matching over 9 bases. This CDR3 is 14 amino acids long. Germline V gives CDR1 SEHNR, CDR2 FQNEAQ (reference sequence). Trimming removed 5 bases from V and 6 bases from J; junction bases left unmatched: 6. The CDR3 nucleotides read TGTGCCAGCAGCCCGACAACTAGCGGGGATACGCAGTATTTT. This codes for CASSPTTSGDTQYF.

Only one count was recorded for this clonotype. This chain joins TRBV10-1 and TRBJ1-6; D possibly corresponds to TRBD1 (6 bases). Deletions cut 3 bases from V and 7 bases from J, with 10 bases between. Germline CDR1 WNHNN, CDR2 SYGVQD (reference sequence). The CDR3 spans 14 residues. The CDR3 bases are TGCGCCAGCAGTGACGCCAGGGGAAATTCACCCCTCCACTTT. Its protein is CASSDARGNSPLHF.

V and J are TRBV2 and TRBJ2-7; the match to TRBD2 covers 9 bases. Germline CDR1 reads SNHLY; CDR2 reads FYNNEI. The CDR3 is made up of 14 amino acids. Trimming cost V 2 bases and J 7 bases; bases outside gene matches: 6. In nucleotides, the CDR3 is TGTGCCAGCAGTGAACGGGGACTAGCTGTTGAGCAGTACTTC. Amino acids: CASSERGLAVEQYF.

The gene calls are TRBV7-9 and TRBJ2-7, with D perhaps matching TRBD1 (7 bases). The germline V gene encodes CDR1 SEHNR and CDR2 FQNEAQ (reference sequence). V lost 8 bases and J lost 2, with 16 bases in between. The CDR3 runs 14 residues. The CDR3 sequence: CASGLQGGAYEQYF. Written as DNA, the CDR3 is TGTGCCAGCGGGCTTCAGGGGGGAGCCTACGAGCAGTACTTC.

The chain employs TRBV9 and TRBJ2-1, with 10 bases identical to TRBD2. The germline gives CDR1 SGDLS, CDR2 YYNGEE. The CDR3 is 17 residues long. Losses at the gene ends were 3 bases for V and 3 bases for J; bases not matched to a gene: 9. The CDR3 protein is CASSDDSGRSFYNEQFF. The CDR3, as DNA: TGTGCCAGCAGCGATGATAGCGGGAGGAGCTTCTACAATGAGCAGTTCTTC.

V usage is TRBV15 and J usage is TRBJ2-7; no clear D. V was trimmed by 5 bases and J by 5 bases, leaving 13 bases between them. The CDR3 extends over 13 amino acids. Germline V gene lookup returns CDR1 LNHNV and CDR2 YYDKDF (reference sequence). The CDR3: CATSVGSWDEQYF. In DNA form, the CDR3 reads TGTGCCACCAGCGTGGGATCTTGGGACGAGCAGTACTTC.

The chain employs TRBV11-2 and TRBJ2-3; tentatively, D is TRBD1 (6 bases). Germline CDR1 is SGHAT and CDR2 is FQNNGV. The CDR3 is made up of 15 amino acids. V was shortened by 5 bases and J by 1 base, with 13 bases between the two germline ends. This CDR3 is CASSTRTDRTDTQYF. CDR3 coding DNA: TGTGCCAGCAGCACCCGGACAGATCGCACAGATACGCAGTATTTT.

This clonotype has just a few counts. The chain joins TRBV10-3 to TRBJ1-4; D is ambiguous. V gave up 3 bases and J gave up 7 bases, with 9 bases separating them. Germline-derived CDR1 and CDR2 are ENHRY and SYGVKD. This CDR3 is 13 amino acids long. The CDR3 loop is CAISETGIEKLFF. As DNA, the CDR3 is TGTGCCATCAGTGAAACGGGTATTGAAAAACTGTTTTTT.

V is TRBV2 and J is TRBJ1-2; 9 nucleotides match TRBD1. The CDR3 is 14 residues long. Germline trimming cut 5 bases from V and 7 bases from J; bases unmatched to any gene: 8. CDR1 and CDR2 (germline): SNHLY, FYNNEI. This CDR3 is CASSSRTGVGGYTF. CDR3 DNA sequence: TGTGCCAGCAGTTCCCGGACAGGGGTAGGTGGCTACACCTTC.

The chain is built from TRBV5-8 and TRBJ1-5, with 9 bases matching TRBD1. Germline V lookup: CDR1 SGHTS, CDR2 YDEGEE. J lost 5 bases, V lost 2 bases, and 2 bases had no gene match. This CDR3 is built from 14 residues. In DNA, the CDR3 is TGTGCCAGCAGCTTTAGGACAGGGGATCAGCCCCAGCATTTT. This codes for CASSFRTGDQPQHF.

V and J are TRBV20-1 and TRBJ2-3; possible D gene TRBD1, 5 bases. V shed 5 bases and J shed 2 bases, with 11 bases lying between them. The germline V gene encodes CDR1 DFQATT and CDR2 SNEGSKA (reference sequence). CDR3 size: 13 residues. The CDR3 region has the DNA TGCAGTGCTGCGGACACCTCCACAGATACGCAGTATTTT. Its translation is CSAADTSTDTQYF.

The chain joins TRBV15 to TRBJ2-5; a weak D match, TRBD2 (5 bases). The CDR3 has 14 amino acids. Trimming removed 0 bases at V and 5 bases at J, with 10 bases between. Germline V gene data show CDR1 as LNHNV and CDR2 as YYDKDF (reference sequence). CDR3 protein: CATSRDLGGETQYF. Written as DNA, the CDR3 is TGTGCCACCAGCAGAGATTTGGGCGGGGAGACCCAGTACTTC.

This rearrangement joins TRBV20-1 to TRBJ2-5; a weak D match, TRBD2 (6 bases). V was clipped by 3 bases and J by 5 bases, with 13 bases between them. This CDR3 has 13 amino acids. Germline V lookup: CDR1 DFQATT, CDR2 SNEGSKA (reference sequence). The CDR3 DNA follows: TGCAGTGCTAGGGGGGGAGTGGAGGAGACCCAGTACTTC. Translation gives CSARGGVEETQYF.

This clonotype appeared a few times. The J gene is TRBJ2-6, the V gene TRBV15; D tentatively reads TRBD1 or TRBD2 (5 bases each). CDR1 is LNHNV and CDR2 is YYDKDF in the germline V gene (reference sequence). V was trimmed by 0 bases and J by 0 bases, leaving 6 bases between them. There are 16 residues in the CDR3. The CDR3 loop reads CATSRDGGSGANVLTF. The CDR3 region has the DNA TGTGCCACCAGCAGAGATGGGGGCTCTGGGGCCAACGTCCTGACTTTC.